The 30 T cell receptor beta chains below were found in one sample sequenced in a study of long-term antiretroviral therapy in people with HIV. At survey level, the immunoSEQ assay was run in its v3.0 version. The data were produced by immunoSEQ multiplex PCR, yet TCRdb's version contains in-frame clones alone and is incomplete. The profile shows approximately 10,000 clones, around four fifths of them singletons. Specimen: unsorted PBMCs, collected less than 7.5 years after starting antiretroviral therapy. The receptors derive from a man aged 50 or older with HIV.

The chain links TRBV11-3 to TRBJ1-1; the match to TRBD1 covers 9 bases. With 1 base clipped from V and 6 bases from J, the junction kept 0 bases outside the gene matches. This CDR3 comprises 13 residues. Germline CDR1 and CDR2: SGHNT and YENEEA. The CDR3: CASSLGTGAEAFF. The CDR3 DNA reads TGTGCCAGCAGCTTAGGGACAGGGGCTGAAGCTTTCTTT.

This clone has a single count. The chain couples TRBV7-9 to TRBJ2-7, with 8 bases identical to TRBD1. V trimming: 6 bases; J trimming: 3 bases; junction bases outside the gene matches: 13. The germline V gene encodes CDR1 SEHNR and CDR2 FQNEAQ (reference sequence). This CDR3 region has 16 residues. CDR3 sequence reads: CASSPSSGGTDYEQYF. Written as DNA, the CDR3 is TGTGCCAGCAGTCCTTCCTCAGGGGGCACCGACTACGAGCAGTACTTC. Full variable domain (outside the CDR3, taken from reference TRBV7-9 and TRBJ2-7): DTGVSQNPRHKITKRGQNVTFRCDPISEHNRLYWYRQTLGQGPEFLTYFQNEAQLEKSRLLSDRFSAERPKGSFSTLEIQRTEQGDSAMYLCASSPSSGGTDYEQYFGPGTRLTVT.

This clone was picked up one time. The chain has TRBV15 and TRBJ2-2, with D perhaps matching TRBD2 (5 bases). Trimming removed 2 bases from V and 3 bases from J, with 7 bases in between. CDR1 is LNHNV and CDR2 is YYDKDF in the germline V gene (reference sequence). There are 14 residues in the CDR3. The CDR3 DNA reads TGTGCCACCAGCAGATTACTAGACACCGGGGAGCTGTTTTTT. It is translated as CATSRLLDTGELFF. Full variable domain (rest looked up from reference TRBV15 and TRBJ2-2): DAMVIQNPRYQVTQFGKPVTLSCSQTLNHNVMYWYQQKSSQAPKLLFHYYDKDFNNEADTPDNFQSRRPNTSFCFLDIRSPGLGDTAMYLCATSRLLDTGELFFGEGSRLTVL.

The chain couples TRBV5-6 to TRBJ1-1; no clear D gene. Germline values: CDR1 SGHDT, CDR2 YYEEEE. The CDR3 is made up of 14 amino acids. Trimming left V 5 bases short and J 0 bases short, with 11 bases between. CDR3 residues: CASSFGLMNTEAFF. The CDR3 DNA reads TGTGCCAGCAGTTTTGGACTGATGAACACTGAAGCTTTCTTT. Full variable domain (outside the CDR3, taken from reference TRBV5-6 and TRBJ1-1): DAGVTQSPTHLIKTRGQQVTLRCSPKSGHDTVSWYQQALGQGPQFIFQYYEEEERQRGNFPDRFSGHQFPNYSSELNVNALLLGDSALYLCASSFGLMNTEAFFGQGTRLTVV.

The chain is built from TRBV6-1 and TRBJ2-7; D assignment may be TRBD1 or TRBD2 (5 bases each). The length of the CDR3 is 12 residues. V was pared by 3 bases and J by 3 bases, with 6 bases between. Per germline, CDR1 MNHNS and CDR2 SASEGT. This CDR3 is CASSDGGYEQYF. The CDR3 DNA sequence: TGTGCCAGCAGTGATGGGGGCTACGAGCAGTACTTC.

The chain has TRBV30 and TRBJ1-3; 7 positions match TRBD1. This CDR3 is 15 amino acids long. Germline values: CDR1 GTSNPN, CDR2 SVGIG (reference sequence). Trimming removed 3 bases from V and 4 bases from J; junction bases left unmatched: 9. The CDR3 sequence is CAWSGDRVLGNTIYF. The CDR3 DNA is TGTGCCTGGAGCGGAGACAGGGTACTCGGAAACACCATATATTTT.

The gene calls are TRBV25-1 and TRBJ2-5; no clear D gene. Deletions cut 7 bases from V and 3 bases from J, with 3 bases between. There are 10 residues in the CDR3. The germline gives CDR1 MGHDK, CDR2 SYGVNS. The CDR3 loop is CASMEETQYF. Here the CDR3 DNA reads TGTGCCAGCATGGAAGAGACCCAGTACTTC.

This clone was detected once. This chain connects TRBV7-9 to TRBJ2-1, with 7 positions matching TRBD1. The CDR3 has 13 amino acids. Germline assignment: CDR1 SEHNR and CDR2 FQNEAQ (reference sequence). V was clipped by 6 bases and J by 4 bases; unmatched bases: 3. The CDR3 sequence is CASRGQLYNEQFF. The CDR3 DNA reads TGTGCCAGCAGGGGACAGCTTTACAATGAGCAGTTCTTC.

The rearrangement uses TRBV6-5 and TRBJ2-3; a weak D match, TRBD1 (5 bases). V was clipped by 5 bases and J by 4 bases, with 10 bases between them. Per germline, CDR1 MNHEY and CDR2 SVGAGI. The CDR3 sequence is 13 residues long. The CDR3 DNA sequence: TGTGCCAGCAGTCCTTTAGGGGCAGATACGCAGTATTTT. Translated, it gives CASSPLGADTQYF.

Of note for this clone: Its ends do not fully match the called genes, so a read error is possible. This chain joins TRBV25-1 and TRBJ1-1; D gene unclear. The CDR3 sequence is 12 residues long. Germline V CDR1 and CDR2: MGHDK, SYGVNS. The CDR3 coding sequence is TGTGCCAGCGGTACAGAGAACGCTGAAGCTTTCTTT. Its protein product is CASGTENAEAFF.

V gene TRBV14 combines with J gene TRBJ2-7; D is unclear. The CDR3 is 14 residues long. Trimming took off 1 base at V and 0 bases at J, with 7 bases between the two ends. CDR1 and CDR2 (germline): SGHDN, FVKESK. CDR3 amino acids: CASSQGRLSYEQYF. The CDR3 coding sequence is TGTGCCAGCAGCCAAGGTCGGCTCTCCTACGAGCAGTACTTC.

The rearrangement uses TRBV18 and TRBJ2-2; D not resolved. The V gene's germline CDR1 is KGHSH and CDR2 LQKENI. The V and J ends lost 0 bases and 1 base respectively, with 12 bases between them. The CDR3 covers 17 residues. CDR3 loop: CASSPPSETVNTGELFF. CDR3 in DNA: TGTGCCAGCTCACCACCGTCTGAGACGGTGAACACCGGGGAGCTGTTTTTT.

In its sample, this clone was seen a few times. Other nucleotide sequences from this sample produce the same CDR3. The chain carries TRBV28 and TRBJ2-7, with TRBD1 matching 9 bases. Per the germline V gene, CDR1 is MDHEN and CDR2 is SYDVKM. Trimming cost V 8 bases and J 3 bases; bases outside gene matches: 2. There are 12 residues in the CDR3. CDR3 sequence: CASRTGDYEQYF. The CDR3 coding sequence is TGTGCCAGCCGGACAGGGGACTACGAGCAGTACTTC.

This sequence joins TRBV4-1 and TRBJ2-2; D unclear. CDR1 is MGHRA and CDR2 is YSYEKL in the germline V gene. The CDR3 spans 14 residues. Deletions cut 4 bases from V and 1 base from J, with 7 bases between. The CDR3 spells CASSPTWNTGELFF. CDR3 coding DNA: TGCGCCAGCAGCCCAACCTGGAACACCGGGGAGCTGTTTTTT.

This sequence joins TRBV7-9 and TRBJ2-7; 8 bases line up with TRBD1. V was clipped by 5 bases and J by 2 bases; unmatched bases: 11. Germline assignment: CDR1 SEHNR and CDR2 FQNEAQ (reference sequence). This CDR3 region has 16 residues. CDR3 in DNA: TGTGCCAGCAGCCCCCAGGGACAGGTCACAACCTACGAGCAGTACTTC. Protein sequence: CASSPQGQVTTYEQYF.

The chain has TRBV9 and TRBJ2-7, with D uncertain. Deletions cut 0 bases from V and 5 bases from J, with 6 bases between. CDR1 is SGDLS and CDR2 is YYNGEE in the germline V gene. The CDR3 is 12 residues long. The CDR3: CASSVDADEQYF. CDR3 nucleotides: TGTGCCAGCAGCGTAGACGCTGACGAGCAGTACTTC.

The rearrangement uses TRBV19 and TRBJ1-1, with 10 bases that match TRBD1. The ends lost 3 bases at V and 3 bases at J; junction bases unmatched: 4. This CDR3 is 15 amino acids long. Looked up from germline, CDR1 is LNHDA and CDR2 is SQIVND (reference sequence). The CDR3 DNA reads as TGTGCCAGTAGTATCGGGACAGGGGTACACACTGAAGCTTTCTTT. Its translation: CASSIGTGVHTEAFF. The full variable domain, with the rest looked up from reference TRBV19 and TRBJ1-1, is DGGITQSPKYLFRKEGQNVTLSCEQNLNHDAMYWYRQDPGQGLRLIYYSQIVNDFQKGDIAEGYSVSREKKESFPLTVTSAQKNPTAFYLCASSIGTGVHTEAFFGQGTRLTVV.

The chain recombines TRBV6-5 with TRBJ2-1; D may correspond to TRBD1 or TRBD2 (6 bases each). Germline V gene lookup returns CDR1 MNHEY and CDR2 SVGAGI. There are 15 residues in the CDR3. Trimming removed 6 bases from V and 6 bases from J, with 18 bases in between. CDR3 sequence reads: CASSHIESGANEQFF. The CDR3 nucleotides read TGTGCCAGCAGCCATATAGAATCGGGGGCCAATGAGCAGTTCTTC.

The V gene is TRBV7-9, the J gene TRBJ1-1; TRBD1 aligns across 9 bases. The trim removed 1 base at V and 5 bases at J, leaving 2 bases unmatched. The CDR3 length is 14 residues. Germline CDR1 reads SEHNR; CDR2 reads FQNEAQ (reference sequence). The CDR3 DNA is TGTGCCAGCAGCTTAGGAGGACAGGGGACTGAAGCTTTCTTT. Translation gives CASSLGGQGTEAFF.

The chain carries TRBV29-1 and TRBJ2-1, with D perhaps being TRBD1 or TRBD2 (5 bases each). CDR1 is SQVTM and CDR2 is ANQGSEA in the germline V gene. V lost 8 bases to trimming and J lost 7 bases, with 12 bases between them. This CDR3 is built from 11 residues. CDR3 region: CSHQRGNEQFF. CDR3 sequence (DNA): TGCAGCCACCAGAGGGGAAATGAGCAGTTCTTC.

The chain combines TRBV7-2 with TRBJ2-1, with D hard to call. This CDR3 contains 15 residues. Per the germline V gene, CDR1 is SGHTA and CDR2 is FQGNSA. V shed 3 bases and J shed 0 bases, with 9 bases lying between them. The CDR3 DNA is TGTGCCAGCAGCTTGGAAATTAGCTCCTACAATGAGCAGTTCTTC. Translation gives CASSLEISSYNEQFF.

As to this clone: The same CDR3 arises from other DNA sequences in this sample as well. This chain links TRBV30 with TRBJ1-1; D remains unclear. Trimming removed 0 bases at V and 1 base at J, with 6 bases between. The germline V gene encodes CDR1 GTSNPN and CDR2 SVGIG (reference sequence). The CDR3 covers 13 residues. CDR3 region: CAWSVGWNTEAFF. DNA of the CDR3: TGTGCCTGGAGTGTGGGGTGGAACACTGAAGCTTTCTTT.

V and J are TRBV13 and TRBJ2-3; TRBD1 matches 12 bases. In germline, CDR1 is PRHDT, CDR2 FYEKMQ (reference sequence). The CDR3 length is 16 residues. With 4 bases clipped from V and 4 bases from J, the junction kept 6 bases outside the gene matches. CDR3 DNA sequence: TGTGCCAGCAGCTGGGGACAGGGGGCGCTGGCAGATACGCAGTATTTT. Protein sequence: CASSWGQGALADTQYF.

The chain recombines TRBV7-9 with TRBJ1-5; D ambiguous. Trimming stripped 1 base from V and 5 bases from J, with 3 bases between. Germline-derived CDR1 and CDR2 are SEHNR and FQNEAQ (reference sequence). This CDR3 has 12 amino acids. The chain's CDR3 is CASSLEDQPQHF. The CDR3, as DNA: TGTGCCAGCAGCTTAGAAGATCAGCCCCAGCATTTT.

This CDR3 is CASSEIRANYGYTF. CDR3 nucleotide sequence: TGTGCCAGCAGTGAAATCAGGGCTAACTATGGCTACACCTTC. The rearrangement links TRBV2 to TRBJ1-2; D is possibly TRBD1 (5 bases). V was cut by 2 bases and J by 0 bases, with 7 bases left in between. The germline CDR1 and CDR2 sequences are SNHLY and FYNNEI. The CDR3 spans 14 residues.

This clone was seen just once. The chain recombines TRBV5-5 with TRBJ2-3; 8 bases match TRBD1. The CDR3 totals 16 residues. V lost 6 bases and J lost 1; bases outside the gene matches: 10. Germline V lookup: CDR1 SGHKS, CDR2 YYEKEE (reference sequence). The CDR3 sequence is CASTEAGGRGTDTQYF. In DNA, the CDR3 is TGTGCCAGCACCGAAGCAGGGGGCCGAGGCACAGATACGCAGTATTTT.

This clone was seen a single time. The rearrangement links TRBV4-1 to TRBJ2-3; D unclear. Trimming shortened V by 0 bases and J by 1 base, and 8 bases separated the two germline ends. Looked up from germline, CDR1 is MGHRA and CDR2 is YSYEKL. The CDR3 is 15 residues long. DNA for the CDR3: TGCGCCAGCAGCCAAGAACCCCTACGCACAGATACGCAGTATTTT. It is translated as CASSQEPLRTDTQYF.

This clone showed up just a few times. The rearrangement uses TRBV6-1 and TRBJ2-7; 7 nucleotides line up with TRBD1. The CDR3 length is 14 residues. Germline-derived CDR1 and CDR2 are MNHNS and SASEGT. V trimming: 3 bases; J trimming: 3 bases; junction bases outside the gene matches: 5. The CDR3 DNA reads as TGTGCCAGCAGTGAGTGGGACAGAGACTACGAGCAGTACTTC. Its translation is CASSEWDRDYEQYF.

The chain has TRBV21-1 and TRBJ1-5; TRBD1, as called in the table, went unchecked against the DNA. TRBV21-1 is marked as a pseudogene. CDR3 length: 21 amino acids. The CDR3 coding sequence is TGTGCCAGCAGCAATAGGGTGACGTCCGGGGTGAGACAGGGGGAGGGTCAGCCCCAGCATTTT. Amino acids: CASSNRVTSGVRQGEGQPQHF.

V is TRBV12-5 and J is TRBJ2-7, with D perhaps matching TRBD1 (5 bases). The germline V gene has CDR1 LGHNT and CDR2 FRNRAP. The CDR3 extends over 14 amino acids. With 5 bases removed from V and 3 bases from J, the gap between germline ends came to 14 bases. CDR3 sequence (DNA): TGTGCTAGTGGTCCAACCGACAGATTCTACGAGCAGTACTTC. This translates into CASGPTDRFYEQYF.